The T cell receptor beta chain described here comes from a study of neurological immune-mediated disorders. Findings and limits, study-wide: There were no CDR3 amino acid sequences shared by expanded clones across subjects, a result suggesting private repertoires in all groups.

One entry per CDR3 protein results from TCRdb running MiXCR on the 5' RACE reads. The sample lists tens of thousands of distinct CDR3 sequences, roughly 3.2% seen once, with around 3.1% in the top ten. This CDR3 has 17 residues. J lost 1 base, V lost 3 bases, and 10 bases had no gene match. This clonotype occurred many times. The antigen is undetermined. Sequencing was carried out using PBMCs. This TCR derives from a woman aged 45-65 years with multiple sclerosis. The chain joins TRBV12-3 or TRBV12-4 to TRBJ1-1, with 8 bases aligning to TRBD1. The CDR3 coding sequence is TGTGCCAGCAGTTTGCCGACAGGGGAGTATGGGAACACTGAAGCTTTCTTT. This encodes CASSLPTGEYGNTEAFF.